This entry is about one T cell receptor (beta chain). What it binds is unknown. Trimming took 6 bases from V and 2 from J; bases not matched to a gene: 13. The CDR3 has 17 residues. Germline V gene lookup returns CDR1 SGHTA and CDR2 FQGNSA. Assay used: immunoSEQ multiplex PCR; TCRdb lists only in-frame clones, some missing. The sample has some 2,400,000 clones, approximately 95% seen once. This entry is derived from a study of shared clonotypes between healthy human individuals. Study findings and constraints: Larger richness was generally estimated for naive than memory subsets.

The chain joins TRBV7-2 to TRBJ1-2; 9 bases match TRBD1. The specimen sequenced was naive CD4+ T cells sorted from blood. Subset described: CD45RA+ positively selected. The source of this sequence is a man aged 18 to 29 in good health. The chain's CDR3 is CASSLLGQGSLNYGYTF. As DNA, the CDR3 is TGTGCCAGCAGTCTCCTGGGACAGGGATCTTTAAACTATGGCTACACCTTC.